This T cell receptor (beta chain) derives from a study of CD8+CD57+ T cells in acquired aplastic anemia. Turning to the study itself: The mean DNA yield obtained from sorted CD4+ and CD8+ cells came to 3 to 3.5 ug. Around 11 million reads, on average, were obtained for CD4+ cells from healthy donors.

For CDR3 and TCR beta VDJ profiling, genomic DNA was the template used. TCRdb re-analysed the reads in MiXCR, keeping a single row per CDR3 protein. The repertoire holds roughly 130,000 distinct CDR3 sequences, 48% seen once, with 2.5% to 3% in the top ten. In its sample, this clonotype was seen once. Germline CDR1 and CDR2: MRHNA and SNTAGT. This CDR3 has 14 residues. With 1 base clipped from V and 8 bases from J, the junction kept 5 bases outside the gene matches. The receptor comes from a human donor in good health, serving as a control. The chain carries TRBV6-4 and TRBJ2-7; 10 nucleotides agree with TRBD1. The sample consisted of sorted CD4+, CD8+, or CD8+CD57+ T cells (not recorded which) from PBMCs. CDR3 in amino acids: CASSDWGQGSKQYF. The DNA for the CDR3 is TGTGCCAGCAGTGACTGGGGACAGGGGAGCAAGCAGTACTTC.